This TCR beta chain was recovered during a study of T cells in localized non-small cell lung cancer. Notes on the study in general: Uninvolved adjacent lung showed peak T cell clonality, exceeding tumor. Longer survival (overall) was linked to higher T cell density in blood. Within adjacent lung there appeared a median 57 of the top 100 tumor clones.

CDR3 size: 16 residues. Germline V gene data show CDR1 as MDHEN and CDR2 as SYDVKM. V lost 5 bases and J lost 6; bases outside the gene matches: 12. The assay was immunoSEQ multiplex PCR, and TCRdb's table has in-frame clones only and misses some. This sample yields 10,000 to 15,000 clones, of which 85% to 90% are seen a single time; 58% belongs to the top ten. Concerning this clone: Antigen unknown.

Sample: peripheral blood, taken before any cancer treatment. The receptor was isolated from a male donor older than 55 with stage III lung adenocarcinoma. The V gene is TRBV28, the J gene TRBJ1-4, with 7 bases that match TRBD1. CDR3 residues: CASSKRVTGIYEKLFF. As DNA, the CDR3 is TGTGCCAGCAGTAAGCGCGTGACAGGGATTTATGAAAAACTGTTTTTT.